This T cell receptor (beta chain) was profiled in a study of response to subunit inactivated influenza vaccine. Per germline, CDR1 SEHNR and CDR2 FQNEAQ (reference sequence). The CDR3 runs 14 residues. The V and J ends lost 7 bases and 7 bases respectively, with 16 bases between them. One entry per CDR3 protein, called by TCRdb with MiXCR from the RT-PCR reads. The repertoire holds approximately 700,000 distinct CDR3 sequences, with about 15% as singletons. Study-wide results and limits: New T cells are recruited in small numbers by each seasonal influenza vaccination, according to the authors' suggestion.

Worth noting for this clonotype: Antigen unknown.

This receptor was identified in a man aged 45-65 years who received an inactivated influenza vaccine. The chain recombines TRBV7-9 with TRBJ1-4; maybe TRBD1 (5 bases). Source: PBMCs from blood, taken 11 to 12 days after vaccination. CDR3 region: CASTNLGQSEKLFF. CDR3 bases: TGTGCCAGCACAAACTTGGGGCAGAGTGAAAAACTGTTTTTT.